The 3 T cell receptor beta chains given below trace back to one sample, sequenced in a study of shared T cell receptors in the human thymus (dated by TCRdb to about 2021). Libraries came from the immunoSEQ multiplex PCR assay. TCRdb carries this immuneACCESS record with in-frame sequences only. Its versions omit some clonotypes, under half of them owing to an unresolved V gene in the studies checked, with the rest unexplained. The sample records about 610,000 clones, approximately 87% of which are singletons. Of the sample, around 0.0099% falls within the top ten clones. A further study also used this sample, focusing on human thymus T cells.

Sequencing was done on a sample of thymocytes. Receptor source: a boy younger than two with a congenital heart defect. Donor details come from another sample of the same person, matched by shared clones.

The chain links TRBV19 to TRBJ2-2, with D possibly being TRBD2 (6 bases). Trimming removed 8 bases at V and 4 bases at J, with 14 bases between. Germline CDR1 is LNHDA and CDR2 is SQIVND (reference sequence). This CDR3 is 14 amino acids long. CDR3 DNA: TGTGCCAGTCGAGATCCCGGGGGCACCGGGGAGCTGTTTTTT. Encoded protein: CASRDPGGTGELFF.

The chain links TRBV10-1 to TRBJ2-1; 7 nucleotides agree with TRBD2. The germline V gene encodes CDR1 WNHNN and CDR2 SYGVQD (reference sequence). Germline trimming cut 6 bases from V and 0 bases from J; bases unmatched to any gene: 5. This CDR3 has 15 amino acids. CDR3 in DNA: TGCGCCAGCAGAGGGCGGGGGAGCTCCTACAATGAGCAGTTCTTC. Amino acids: CASRGRGSSYNEQFF.

The CDR3 loop reads CASSQRRGYGYTF. The CDR3 bases are TGTGCCAGCAGCCAAAGACGGGGGTATGGCTACACCTTC. This chain joins TRBV14 and TRBJ1-2, with D perhaps TRBD1 (5 bases). The CDR3 is 13 amino acids. The germline gives CDR1 SGHDN, CDR2 FVKESK. Trimming removed 2 bases from V and 5 bases from J, with 9 bases in between.